This T cell receptor beta chain came from a study of vaccination and CD4 T cells after COVID-19. Whole-study results and caveats: Convalescent patients displayed a median about 85% of reactive clones emerging only post-vaccination.

Specified treatment: roughly ten-day PBMC culture with coronavirus spike peptide pools or control peptides (ViraFEST assay). The unexposed donor gave CD4+ T cells before the COVID-19 pandemic (2011-2018). For ViraFEST, peptide pools expanded antigen-specific T cells, after which the TCRs were sequenced. IL-2 at about 9.1 IU/ml and peptide pools at about 9.5 ug/ml were added to PBMCs cultured at about 2 million per well. Sequencing of DNA taken from cultured CD4+ T cells relied on the Oncomine TCR Beta short-read assay. Genomic DNA was extracted from cultured CD4+ T cells. TCRdb reanalysed the PCR reads using MiXCR and keeps one entry per CDR3 protein. This table has more than 8,500 distinct CDR3 sequences, 33% appearing once. Looked up from germline, CDR1 is DFQATT and CDR2 is SNEGSKA (reference sequence). V lost 6 bases to trimming and J lost 4 bases, with 15 bases between them. This CDR3 region has 13 residues.

On this clonotype: Its antigen is unknown.

Sequencing input: CD4+ T cells from blood, cultured in vitro. This TCR came from a human donor in good health. V is TRBV20-1 and J is TRBJ1-2; weak D call: TRBD1 (6 bases). DNA for the CDR3: TGCAGTGCCCGTCCGGGGGCCTCCTATGGCTACACCTTC. This sequence encodes CSARPGASYGYTF.